This T cell receptor beta chain was sequenced for a study of blood T cell repertoires in COVID-19. Data came from immunoSEQ multiplex PCR; TCRdb stores just in-frame clones and leaves some out. The data hold about 170,000 clones, with around nine tenths observed a single time. V shed 4 bases and J shed 4 bases, with 17 bases lying between them. Germline-derived CDR1 and CDR2 are SGHRS and YFSETQ. The CDR3 runs to 15 residues. The chain employs TRBV5-1 and TRBJ1-1; no clear D. The TCR was taken from a man between 65 and 80 years old with acute or convalescent COVID-19. Sequencing was carried out using peripheral blood. The CDR3 nucleotides read TGCGCCAGCAGCAGCGACACCGGGATGGGCACTGAAGCTTTCTTT. Protein: CASSSDTGMGTEAFF.